The source of this T cell receptor (beta chain) is a study of CD8 T cells in Susac syndrome. The CDR3 is 14 residues long. V was clipped by 0 bases and J by 2 bases, with 7 bases between them. Germline loops: CDR1 LGHNA, CDR2 YNFKEQ. RNA totalling roughly 0.45 to 1 ug underwent reverse transcription with random hexamers. TCRdb called the immunoSEQ multiplex PCR reads again in MiXCR, with one record for every CDR3 protein. The table shows tens of thousands of distinct CDR3 sequences, with around 96% occurring only once. The rearrangement joins TRBV4-2 to TRBJ1-2; D is undetermined. This clonotype was obtained from a human donor with Susac syndrome. The sequenced sample consisted of CD8+ T cells from PBMCs. The CDR3 DNA reads TGTGCCAGCAGCCAAGATGCAGGAAACTATGGCTACACCTTC. Its translation: CASSQDAGNYGYTF.